One and the same sample provided the 17 T cell receptor beta chains below, sequenced in a study of monozygotic twins with inflammatory bowel disease. TCRdb reworked the 5' RACE reads into one entry per CDR3 protein, no DNA. In all, the sample yields 400,000 to 500,000 distinct CDR3 sequences. The sequencing sample was made of blood. The receptors were sampled from a human donor with ulcerative colitis or Crohn's disease, or a healthy co-twin of an affected twin (not recorded which).

This chain links TRBV20-1 with TRBJ2-1; TCRdb's D gene call, TRBD2, goes unchecked for lack of DNA. CDR1 and CDR2 (germline): DFQATT, SNEGSKA (reference sequence). The CDR3 extends over 19 amino acids. The chain's CDR3 is CSARRPEFSGGGTYNEQFF.

The genes are TRBV6-6 and TRBJ1-1; TCRdb's D call, TRBD1, is unchecked because there is no DNA. CDR3 length: 13 residues. Looked up from germline, CDR1 is MNHNY and CDR2 is SVGAGI (reference sequence). CDR3 region: CAVGTPKSAEAFF.

The chain employs TRBV7-9 and TRBJ2-3; the D gene TCRdb calls, TRBD2, cannot be checked with no DNA. The CDR3 is 12 amino acids. Looked up from germline, CDR1 is SEHNR and CDR2 is FQNEAQ (reference sequence). The CDR3 region is CASSQEGNTQYF.

The J gene is TRBJ2-7, the V gene TRBV18. The CDR3 length is 13 residues. Germline V gene sequence: CDR1 KGHSH, CDR2 LQKENI. The CDR3 protein is CASSPYTAYEQYF.

The chain carries TRBV5-1 and TRBJ2-3. The CDR3 is 14 residues long. CDR1 is SGHRS and CDR2 is YFSETQ in the germline V gene. CDR3 in amino acids: CASSSGQFTDTQYF.

CDR3 in amino acids: CASSQCHRAGATGGYTF. The chain links TRBV23-1 to TRBJ1-2; the TCRdb call, TRBD1, lacks DNA for checking. TRBV23-1 is an open reading frame whose function is uncertain. CDR3 length: 17 residues.

The J gene is TRBJ1-4, the V gene TRBV20-1. The CDR3 extends over 17 amino acids. Per germline, CDR1 DFQATT and CDR2 SNEGSKA (reference sequence). The CDR3 loop reads CSARAREAPRANEKLFF.

The chain combines TRBV29-1 with TRBJ2-2; the D gene TCRdb calls, TRBD1, cannot be checked with no DNA. CDR3 length equals 13 residues. Germline V gene lookup returns CDR1 SQVTM and CDR2 ANQGSEA. This CDR3 is CSVDQGRSGELFF.

This chain links TRBV30 with TRBJ1-2; absent DNA, TCRdb's TRBD1 call cannot be checked. In germline, CDR1 is GTSNPN, CDR2 SVGIG (reference sequence). CDR3 size: 12 residues. This chain's CDR3 is CAWSSPGHGYTF.

The rearrangement links TRBV5-6 to TRBJ1-2; TCRdb names TRBD1, which stays unverified in the absence of DNA. Germline lookup yields CDR1 SGHDT and CDR2 YYEEEE. CDR3 size: 18 residues. The CDR3 spells CASSSRKTRQGANYGYTF.

The CDR3 sequence: CASSQDERGEQFF. The V call is TRBV4-1, the J call TRBJ2-1; TCRdb selects TRBD1, and the lack of DNA leaves this call unchecked. Germline V gene sequence: CDR1 MGHRA, CDR2 YSYEKL. This CDR3 contains 13 residues.

The CDR3 loop reads CASSSYQGAIEQFF. The rearrangement uses TRBV27 and TRBJ2-1; TCRdb indicates TRBD1, and absent DNA this call remains unverified. The CDR3 loop spans 14 amino acids. The germline V gene encodes CDR1 MNHEY and CDR2 SMNVEV (reference sequence).

V is TRBV6-6 and J is TRBJ1-3. The CDR3 runs 12 residues. Germline-derived CDR1 and CDR2 are MNHNY and SVGAGI (reference sequence). CDR3 sequence reads: CASNLSGNTIYF.

The chain couples TRBV11-2 to TRBJ2-2. The CDR3 covers 17 residues. Germline V lookup: CDR1 SGHAT, CDR2 FQNNGV. CDR3 sequence reads: CASSRIFRQRNTGELFF. The entire variable domain, with the rest obtained from reference TRBV11-2 and TRBJ2-2, is as follows: EAGVAQSPRYKIIEKRQSVAFWCNPISGHATLYWYQQILGQGPKLLIQFQNNGVVDDSQLPKDRFSAERLKGVDSTLKIQPAKLEDSAVYLCASSRIFRQRNTGELFFGEGSRLTVL.

The chain couples TRBV10-3 to TRBJ1-3; absent DNA, TCRdb's TRBD1 call cannot be checked. The germline gives CDR1 ENHRY, CDR2 SYGVKD. This CDR3 is built from 14 residues. CDR3: CATGAQGGGNTIYF.

The chain employs TRBV12-3 or TRBV12-4 and TRBJ2-1. There are 17 residues in the CDR3. CDR3 amino acids: CASSSNPVAHSYNEQFF.

J is TRBJ2-1 and V is TRBV20-1; without DNA, the TCRdb call of TRBD2 cannot be checked. The CDR3 totals 15 residues. Germline-derived CDR1 and CDR2 are DFQATT and SNEGSKA (reference sequence). CDR3 protein: CSARPQREPYNEQFF.